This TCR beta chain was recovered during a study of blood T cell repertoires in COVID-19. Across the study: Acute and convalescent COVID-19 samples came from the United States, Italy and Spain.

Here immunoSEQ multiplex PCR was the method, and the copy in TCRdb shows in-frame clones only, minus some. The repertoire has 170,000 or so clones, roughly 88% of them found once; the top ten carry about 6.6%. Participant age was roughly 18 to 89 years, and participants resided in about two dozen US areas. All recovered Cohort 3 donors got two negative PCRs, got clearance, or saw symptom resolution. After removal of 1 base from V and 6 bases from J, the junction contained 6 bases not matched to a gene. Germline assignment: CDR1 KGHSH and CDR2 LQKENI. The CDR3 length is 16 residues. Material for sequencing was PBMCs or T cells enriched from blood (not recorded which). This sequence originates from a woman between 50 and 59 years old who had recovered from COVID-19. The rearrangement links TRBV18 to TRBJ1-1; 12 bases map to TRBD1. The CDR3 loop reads CASSPRGQGALAEAFF. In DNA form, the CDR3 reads TGTGCCAGCTCACCACGGGGACAGGGGGCTTTAGCTGAAGCTTTCTTT. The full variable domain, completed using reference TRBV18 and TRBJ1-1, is NAGVMQNPRHLVRRRGQEARLRCSPMKGHSHVYWYRQLPEEGLKFMVYLQKENIIDESGMPKERFSAEFPKEGPSILRIQQVVRGDSAAYFCASSPRGQGALAEAFFGQGTRLTVV.